This T cell receptor beta chain was sequenced in a study of blood T cell repertoires in COVID-19. Across the study: The United States, Italy and Spain were the sources of the acute and convalescent COVID-19 samples.

Here immunoSEQ multiplex PCR was the method, and the copy in TCRdb shows in-frame clones only, minus some. The repertoire consists of 50,000 to 80,000 clones, with roughly 86% occurring once and the leading ten covering 6.9%. Unmatched junction bases numbered 17, after V lost 0 bases and J lost 9 bases. The length of the CDR3 is 18 residues. Per the germline V gene, CDR1 is SGHRS and CDR2 is YFSETQ. This TCR came from a man aged 50 to 59 with active COVID-19. Sequenced input: peripheral blood. The chain recombines TRBV5-1 with TRBJ2-4; 8 positions agree with TRBD2. The CDR3 nucleotides are TGCGCCAGCAGCTTGGATCCGGGACTAGTCGGGAGTCCAAGCATTCAGTACTTC. Translation gives CASSLDPGLVGSPSIQYF.